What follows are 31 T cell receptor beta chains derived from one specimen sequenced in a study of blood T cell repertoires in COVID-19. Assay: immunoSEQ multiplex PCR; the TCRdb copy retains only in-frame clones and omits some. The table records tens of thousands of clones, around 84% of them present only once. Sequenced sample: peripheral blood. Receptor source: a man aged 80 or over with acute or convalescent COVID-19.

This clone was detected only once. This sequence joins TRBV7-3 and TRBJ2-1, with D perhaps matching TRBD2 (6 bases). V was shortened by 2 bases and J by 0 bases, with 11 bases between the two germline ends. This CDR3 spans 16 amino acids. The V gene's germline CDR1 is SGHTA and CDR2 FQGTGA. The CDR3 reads CASSLSSASSYNEQFF. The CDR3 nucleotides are TGTGCCAGCAGCTTATCTAGCGCCAGCTCCTACAATGAGCAGTTCTTC.

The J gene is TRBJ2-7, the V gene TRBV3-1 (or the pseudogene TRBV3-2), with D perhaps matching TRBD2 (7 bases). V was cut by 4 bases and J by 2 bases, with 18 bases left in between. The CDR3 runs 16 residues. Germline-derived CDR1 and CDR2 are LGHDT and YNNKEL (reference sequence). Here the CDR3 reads CASSPSGGGEAYEQYF. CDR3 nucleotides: TGTGCCAGCAGCCCATCTGGCGGGGGCGAAGCCTACGAGCAGTACTTC.

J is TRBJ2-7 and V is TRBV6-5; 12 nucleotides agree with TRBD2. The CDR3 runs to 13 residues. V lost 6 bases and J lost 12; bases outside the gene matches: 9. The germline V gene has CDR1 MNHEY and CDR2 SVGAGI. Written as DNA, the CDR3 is TGTGCCAGCAGCGCGCCGACTAGCGGGAGTTGGTACTTC. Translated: CASSAPTSGSWYF.

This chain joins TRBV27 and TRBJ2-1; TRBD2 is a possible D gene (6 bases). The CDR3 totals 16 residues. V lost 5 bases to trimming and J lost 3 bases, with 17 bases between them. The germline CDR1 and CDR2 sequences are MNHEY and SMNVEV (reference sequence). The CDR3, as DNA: TGTGCCAGCAGTGCGTTGACTAGTGGAATCTACAATGAGCAGTTCTTC. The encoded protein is CASSALTSGIYNEQFF.

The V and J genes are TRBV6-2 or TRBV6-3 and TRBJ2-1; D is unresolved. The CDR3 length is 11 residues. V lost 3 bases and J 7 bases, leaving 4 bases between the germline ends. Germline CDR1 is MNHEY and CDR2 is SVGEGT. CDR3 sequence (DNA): TGTGCCAGCAGTTATCGTAATGAGCAGTTCTTC. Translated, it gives CASSYRNEQFF.

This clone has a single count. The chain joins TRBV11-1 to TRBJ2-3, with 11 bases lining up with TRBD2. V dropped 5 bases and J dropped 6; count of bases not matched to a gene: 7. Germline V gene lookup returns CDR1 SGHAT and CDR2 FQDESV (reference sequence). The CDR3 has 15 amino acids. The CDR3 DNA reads TGTGCCAGCAGCGTTACTAGCGGGAGTTATGATACGCAGTATTTT. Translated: CASSVTSGSYDTQYF.

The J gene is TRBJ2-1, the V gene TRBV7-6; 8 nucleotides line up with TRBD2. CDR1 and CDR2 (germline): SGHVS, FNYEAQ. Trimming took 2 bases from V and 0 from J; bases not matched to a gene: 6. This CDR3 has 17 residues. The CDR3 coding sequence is TGTGCCAGCAGCTTAACCGGGGGGGGAAGCTCCTACAATGAGCAGTTCTTC. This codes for CASSLTGGGSSYNEQFF.

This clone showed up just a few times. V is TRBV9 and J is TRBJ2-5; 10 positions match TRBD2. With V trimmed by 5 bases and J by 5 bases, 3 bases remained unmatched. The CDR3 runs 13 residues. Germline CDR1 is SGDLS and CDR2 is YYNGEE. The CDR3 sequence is CASRSSGSETQYF. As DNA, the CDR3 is TGTGCCAGCAGGTCTAGCGGGAGTGAGACCCAGTACTTC.

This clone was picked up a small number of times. The chain's CDR3 is CASSQDVGETNTIYF. CDR3 sequence (DNA): TGCGCCAGCAGCCAAGATGTAGGAGAGACAAACACCATATATTTT. The chain couples TRBV4-3 to TRBJ1-3; D unresolved. The germline V gene encodes CDR1 LGHNA and CDR2 YSLEER. V dropped 0 bases and J dropped 6 bases, with 12 bases sitting between them. The CDR3 is made up of 15 amino acids.

The CDR3 region has the DNA TGTGCCAGCAGCTATCAACAGGGTGGTGGGGCCAACGTCCTGACTTTC. As protein: CASSYQQGGGANVLTF. V is TRBV5-4 and J is TRBJ2-6, with TRBD1 as a possible D gene (6 bases). In germline, CDR1 is SGHNT, CDR2 YYREEE (reference sequence). V shed 3 bases and J shed 3 bases, with 13 bases lying between them. This CDR3 is 16 amino acids long. Full variable domain (rest looked up from reference TRBV5-4 and TRBJ2-6): ETGVTQSPTHLIKTRGQQVTLRCSSQSGHNTVSWYQQALGQGPQFIFQYYREEENGRGNFPPRFSGLQFPNYSSELNVNALELDDSALYLCASSYQQGGGANVLTFGAGSRLTVL.

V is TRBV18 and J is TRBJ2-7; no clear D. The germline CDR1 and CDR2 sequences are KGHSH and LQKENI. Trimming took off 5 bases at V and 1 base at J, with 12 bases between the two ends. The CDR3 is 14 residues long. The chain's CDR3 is CASSGAFGSYEQYF. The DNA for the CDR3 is TGTGCCAGCTCAGGTGCGTTCGGGTCCTACGAGCAGTACTTC.

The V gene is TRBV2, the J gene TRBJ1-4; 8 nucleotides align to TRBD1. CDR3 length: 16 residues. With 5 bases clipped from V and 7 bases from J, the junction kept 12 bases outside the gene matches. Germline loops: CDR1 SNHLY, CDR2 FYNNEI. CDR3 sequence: CASSNRVGQGPEKLFF. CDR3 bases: TGTGCCAGCAGTAACCGTGTAGGACAGGGCCCTGAAAAACTGTTTTTT.

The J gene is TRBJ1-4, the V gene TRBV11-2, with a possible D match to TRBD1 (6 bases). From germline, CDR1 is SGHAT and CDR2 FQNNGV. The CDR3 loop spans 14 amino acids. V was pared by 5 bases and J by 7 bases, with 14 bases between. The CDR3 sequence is CASSRRGVGEKLFF. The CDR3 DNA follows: TGTGCCAGCAGCCGCAGGGGTGTCGGTGAAAAACTGTTTTTT.

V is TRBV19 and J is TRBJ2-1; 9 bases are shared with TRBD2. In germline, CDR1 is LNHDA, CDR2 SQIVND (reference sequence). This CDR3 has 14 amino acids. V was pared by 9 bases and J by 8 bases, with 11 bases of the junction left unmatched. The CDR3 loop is CASTKREAFHEQFF. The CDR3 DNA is TGTGCCAGCACCAAGCGGGAGGCTTTTCATGAGCAGTTCTTC. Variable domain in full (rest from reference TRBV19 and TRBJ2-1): DGGITQSPKYLFRKEGQNVTLSCEQNLNHDAMYWYRQDPGQGLRLIYYSQIVNDFQKGDIAEGYSVSREKKESFPLTVTSAQKNPTAFYLCASTKREAFHEQFFGPGTRLTVL.

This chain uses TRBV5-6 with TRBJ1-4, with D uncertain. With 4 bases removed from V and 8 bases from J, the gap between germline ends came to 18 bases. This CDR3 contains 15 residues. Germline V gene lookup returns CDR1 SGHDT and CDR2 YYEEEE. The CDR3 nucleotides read TGTGCCAGCAGCCCCGTGGGCGCAGGAGGCGAAAAACTGTTTTTT. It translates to CASSPVGAGGEKLFF.

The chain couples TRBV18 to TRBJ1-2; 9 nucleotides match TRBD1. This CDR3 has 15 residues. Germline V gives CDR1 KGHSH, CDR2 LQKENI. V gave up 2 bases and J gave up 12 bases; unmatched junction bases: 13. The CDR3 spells CASSPGTGTGRPNTF. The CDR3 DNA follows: TGTGCCAGCTCACCAGGAACCGGGACAGGGCGTCCAAACACCTTC.

The CDR3 sequence is CASSQDPTGSYGYTF. CDR3 in DNA: TGCGCCAGCAGCCAAGATCCCACAGGATCCTATGGCTACACCTTC. The V and J genes are TRBV4-3 and TRBJ1-2, with D tentatively TRBD1 (5 bases). The CDR3 is 15 residues long. From germline, CDR1 is LGHNA and CDR2 YSLEER. V was clipped by 0 bases and J by 4 bases, with 12 bases between them.

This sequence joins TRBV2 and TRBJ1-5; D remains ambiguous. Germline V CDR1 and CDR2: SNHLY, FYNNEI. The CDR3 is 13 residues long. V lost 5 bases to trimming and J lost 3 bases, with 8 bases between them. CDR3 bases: TGTGCCAGCAGTTCGAGATTCAATCAGCCCCAGCATTTT. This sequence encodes CASSSRFNQPQHF.

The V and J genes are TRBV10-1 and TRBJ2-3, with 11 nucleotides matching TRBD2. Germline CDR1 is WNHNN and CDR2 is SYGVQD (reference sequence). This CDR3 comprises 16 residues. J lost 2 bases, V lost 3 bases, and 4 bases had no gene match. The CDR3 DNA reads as TGCGCCAGCAGTGATCTAGCGGGAGGCCACACAGATACGCAGTATTTT. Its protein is CASSDLAGGHTDTQYF.

CDR3 region: CASSQPGTGGGDEQFF. In DNA form, the CDR3 reads TGTGCCAGCAGCCAACCCGGGACAGGGGGCGGCGATGAGCAGTTCTTC. The chain has TRBV7-6 and TRBJ2-1; 12 bases map to TRBD1. Germline V gene lookup returns CDR1 SGHVS and CDR2 FNYEAQ. This CDR3 is built from 16 residues. Trimming cost V 5 bases and J 8 bases; bases outside gene matches: 10.

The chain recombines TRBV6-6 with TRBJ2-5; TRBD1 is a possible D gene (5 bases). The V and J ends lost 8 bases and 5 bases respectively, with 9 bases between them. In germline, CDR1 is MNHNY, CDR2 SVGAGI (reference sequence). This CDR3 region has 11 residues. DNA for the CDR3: TGTGCCAGCGGCAACAGGGAGACCCAGTACTTC. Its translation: CASGNRETQYF.

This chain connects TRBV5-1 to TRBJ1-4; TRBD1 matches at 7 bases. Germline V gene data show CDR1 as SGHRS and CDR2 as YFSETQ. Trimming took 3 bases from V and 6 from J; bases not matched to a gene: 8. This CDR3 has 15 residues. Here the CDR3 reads CASSSQPGTDEKLFF. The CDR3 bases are TGCGCCAGCAGCTCACAGCCCGGGACAGATGAAAAACTGTTTTTT.

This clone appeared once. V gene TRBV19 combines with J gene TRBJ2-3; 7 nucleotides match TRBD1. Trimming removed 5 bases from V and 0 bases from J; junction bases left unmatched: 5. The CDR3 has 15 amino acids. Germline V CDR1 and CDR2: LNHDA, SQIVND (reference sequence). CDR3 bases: TGTGCCAGTAGTTTATTGGGACAGAGCACAGATACGCAGTATTTT. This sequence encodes CASSLLGQSTDTQYF.

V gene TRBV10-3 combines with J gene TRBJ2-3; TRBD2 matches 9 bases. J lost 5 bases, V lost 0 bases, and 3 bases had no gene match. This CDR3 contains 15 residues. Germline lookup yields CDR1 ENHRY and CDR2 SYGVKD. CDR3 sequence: CAISESSGRGDTQYF. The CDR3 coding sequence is TGTGCCATCAGTGAGTCTAGCGGGAGAGGAGATACGCAGTATTTT.

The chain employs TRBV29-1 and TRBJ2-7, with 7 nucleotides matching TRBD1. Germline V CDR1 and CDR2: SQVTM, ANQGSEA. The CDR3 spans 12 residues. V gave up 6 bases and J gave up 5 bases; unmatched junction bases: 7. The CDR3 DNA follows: TGCAGCGTCATTAGAGGGGGCAACGAGCAGTACTTC. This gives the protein CSVIRGGNEQYF.

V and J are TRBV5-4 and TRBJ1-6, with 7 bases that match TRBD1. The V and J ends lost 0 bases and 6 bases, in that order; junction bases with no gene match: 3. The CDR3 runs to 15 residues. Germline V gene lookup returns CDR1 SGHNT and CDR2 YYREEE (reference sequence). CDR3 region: CASSLATGPNSPLHF. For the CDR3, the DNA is TGTGCCAGCAGCTTGGCGACAGGGCCTAATTCACCCCTCCACTTT. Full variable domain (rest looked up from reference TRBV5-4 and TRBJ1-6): ETGVTQSPTHLIKTRGQQVTLRCSSQSGHNTVSWYQQALGQGPQFIFQYYREEENGRGNFPPRFSGLQFPNYSSELNVNALELDDSALYLCASSLATGPNSPLHFGNGTRLTVT.

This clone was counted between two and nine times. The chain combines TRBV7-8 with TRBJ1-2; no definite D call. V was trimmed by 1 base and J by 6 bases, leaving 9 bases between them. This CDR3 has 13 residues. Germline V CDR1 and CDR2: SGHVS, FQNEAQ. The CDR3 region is CASSLVGEDGYTF. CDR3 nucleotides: TGTGCCAGCAGCTTAGTTGGGGAGGATGGCTACACCTTC. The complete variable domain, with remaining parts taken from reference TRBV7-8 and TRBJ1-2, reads GAGVSQSPRYKVAKRGQDVALRCDPISGHVSLFWYQQALGQGPEFLTYFQNEAQLDKSGLPSDRFFAERPEGSVSTLKIQRTQQEDSAVYLCASSLVGEDGYTFGSGTRLTVV.

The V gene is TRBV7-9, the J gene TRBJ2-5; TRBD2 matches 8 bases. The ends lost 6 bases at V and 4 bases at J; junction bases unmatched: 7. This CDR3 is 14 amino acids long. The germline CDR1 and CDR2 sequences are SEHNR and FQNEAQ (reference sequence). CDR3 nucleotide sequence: TGTGCCAGCAGTCGTAGCGGGACTGGAGAGACCCAGTACTTC. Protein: CASSRSGTGETQYF. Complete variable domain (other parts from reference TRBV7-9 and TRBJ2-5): DTGVSQNPRHKITKRGQNVTFRCDPISEHNRLYWYRQTLGQGPEFLTYFQNEAQLEKSRLLSDRFSAERPKGSFSTLEIQRTEQGDSAMYLCASSRSGTGETQYFGPGTRLLVL.

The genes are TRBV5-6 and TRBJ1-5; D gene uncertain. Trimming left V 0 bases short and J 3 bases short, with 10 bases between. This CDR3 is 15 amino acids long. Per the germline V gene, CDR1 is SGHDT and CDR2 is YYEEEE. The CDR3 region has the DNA TGTGCCAGCAGCTTGGCCATGGCTCCCAATCAGCCCCAGCATTTT. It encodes CASSLAMAPNQPQHF.

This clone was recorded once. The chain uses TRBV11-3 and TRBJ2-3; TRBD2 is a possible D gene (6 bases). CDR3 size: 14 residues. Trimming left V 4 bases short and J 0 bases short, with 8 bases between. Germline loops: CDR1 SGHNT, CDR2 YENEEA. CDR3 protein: CASSSRDSTDTQYF. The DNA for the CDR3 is TGTGCCAGCAGCTCGCGGGACAGCACAGATACGCAGTATTTT.

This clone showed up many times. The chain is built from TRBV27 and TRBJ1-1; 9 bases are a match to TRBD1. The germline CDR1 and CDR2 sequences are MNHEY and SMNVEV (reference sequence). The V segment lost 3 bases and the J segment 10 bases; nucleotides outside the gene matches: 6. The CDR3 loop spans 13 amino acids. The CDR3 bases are TGTGCCAGCAGTTTTATCGGGACAGGGTTAGCTTTCTTT. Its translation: CASSFIGTGLAFF.